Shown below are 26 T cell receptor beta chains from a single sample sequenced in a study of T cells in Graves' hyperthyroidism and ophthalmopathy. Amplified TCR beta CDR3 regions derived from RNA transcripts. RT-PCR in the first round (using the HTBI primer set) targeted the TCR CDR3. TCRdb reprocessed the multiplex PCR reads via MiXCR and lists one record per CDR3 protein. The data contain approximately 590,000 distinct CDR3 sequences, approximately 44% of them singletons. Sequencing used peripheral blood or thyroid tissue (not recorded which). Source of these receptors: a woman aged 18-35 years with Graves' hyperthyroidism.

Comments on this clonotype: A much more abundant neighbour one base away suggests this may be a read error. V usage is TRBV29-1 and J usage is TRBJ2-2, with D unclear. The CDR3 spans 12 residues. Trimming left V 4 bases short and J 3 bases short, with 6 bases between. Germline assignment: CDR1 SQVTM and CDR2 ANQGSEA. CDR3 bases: TGCAGCGTTGTGGTGGACACCGGGGAGCTGTTTTTT. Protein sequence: CSVVVDTGELFF.

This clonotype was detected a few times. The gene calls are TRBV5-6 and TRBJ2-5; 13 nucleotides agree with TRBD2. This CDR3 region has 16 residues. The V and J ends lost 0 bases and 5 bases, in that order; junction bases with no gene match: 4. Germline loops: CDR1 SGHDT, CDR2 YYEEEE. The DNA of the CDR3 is TGTGCCAGCAGCTTGGGGACTAGCGGGAGAATGGAGACCCAGTACTTC. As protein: CASSLGTSGRMETQYF.

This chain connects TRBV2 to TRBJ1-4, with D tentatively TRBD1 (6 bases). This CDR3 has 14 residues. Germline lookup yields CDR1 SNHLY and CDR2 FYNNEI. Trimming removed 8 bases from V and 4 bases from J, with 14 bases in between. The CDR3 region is CASLRGRGNEKLFF. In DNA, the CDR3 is TGTGCCAGCTTAAGGGGCAGGGGTAATGAAAAACTGTTTTTT. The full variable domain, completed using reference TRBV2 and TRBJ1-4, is EPEVTQTPSHQVTQMGQEVILRCVPISNHLYFYWYRQILGQKVEFLVSFYNNEISEKSEIFDDQFSVERPDGSNFTLKIRSTKLEDSAMYFCASLRGRGNEKLFFGSGTQLSVL.

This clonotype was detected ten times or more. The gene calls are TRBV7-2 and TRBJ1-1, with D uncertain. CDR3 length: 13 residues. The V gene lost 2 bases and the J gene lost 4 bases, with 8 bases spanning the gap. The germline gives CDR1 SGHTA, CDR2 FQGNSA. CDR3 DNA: TGTGCCAGCAGCTTACCCGAGAGCACTGAAGCTTTCTTT. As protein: CASSLPESTEAFF. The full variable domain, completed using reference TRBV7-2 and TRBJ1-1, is GAGVSQSPSNKVTEKGKDVELRCDPISGHTALYWYRQSLGQGLEFLIYFQGNSAPDKSGLPSDRFSAERTGGSVSTLTIQRTQQEDSAVYLCASSLPESTEAFFGQGTRLTVV.

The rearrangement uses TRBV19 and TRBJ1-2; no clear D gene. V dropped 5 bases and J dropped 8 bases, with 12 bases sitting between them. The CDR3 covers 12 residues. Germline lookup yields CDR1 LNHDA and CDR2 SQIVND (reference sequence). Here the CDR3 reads CASSPYMGGYTF. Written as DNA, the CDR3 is TGTGCCAGTAGTCCGTACATGGGCGGCTACACCTTC.

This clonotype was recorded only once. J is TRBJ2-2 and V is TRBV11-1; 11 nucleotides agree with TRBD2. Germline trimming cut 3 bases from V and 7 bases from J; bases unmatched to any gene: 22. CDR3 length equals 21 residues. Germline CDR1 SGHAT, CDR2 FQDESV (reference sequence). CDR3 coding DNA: TGTGCCAGCAGCTTCCCGGTGATCCCTAGCGGGAGGCCCAGGAGTGGCGGGGAGCTGTTTTTT. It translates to CASSFPVIPSGRPRSGGELFF.

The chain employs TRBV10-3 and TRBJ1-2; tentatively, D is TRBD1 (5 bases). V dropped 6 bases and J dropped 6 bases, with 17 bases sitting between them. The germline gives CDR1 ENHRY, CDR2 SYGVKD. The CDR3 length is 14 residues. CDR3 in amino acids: CAIRTLTDTNGYTF. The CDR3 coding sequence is TGTGCCATCAGGACACTGACAGACACTAATGGCTACACCTTC.

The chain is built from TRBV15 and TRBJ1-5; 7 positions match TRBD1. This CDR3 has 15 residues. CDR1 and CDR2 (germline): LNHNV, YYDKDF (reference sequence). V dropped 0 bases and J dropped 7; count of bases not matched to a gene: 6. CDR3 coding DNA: TGTGCCACCAGCAGAGATGCGGCAGGGGGGCAGCCCCAGCATTTT. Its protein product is CATSRDAAGGQPQHF.

CDR3 sequence: CASSLTGTGWEKLFF. In DNA form, the CDR3 reads TGTGCCAGCAGCTTAACCGGGACAGGGTGGGAAAAACTGTTTTTT. V is TRBV7-8 and J is TRBJ1-4; 9 bases fit TRBD1. This CDR3 is built from 15 residues. Germline V CDR1 and CDR2: SGHVS, FQNEAQ. With 2 bases clipped from V and 8 bases from J, the junction kept 6 bases outside the gene matches.

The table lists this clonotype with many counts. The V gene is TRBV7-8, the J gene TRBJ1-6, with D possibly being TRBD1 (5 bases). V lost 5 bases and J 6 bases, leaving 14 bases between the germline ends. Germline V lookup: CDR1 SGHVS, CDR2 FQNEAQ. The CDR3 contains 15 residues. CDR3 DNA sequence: TGTGCCAGCAGCATATCCACAGGTGGTAATTCACCCCTCCACTTT. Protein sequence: CASSISTGGNSPLHF.

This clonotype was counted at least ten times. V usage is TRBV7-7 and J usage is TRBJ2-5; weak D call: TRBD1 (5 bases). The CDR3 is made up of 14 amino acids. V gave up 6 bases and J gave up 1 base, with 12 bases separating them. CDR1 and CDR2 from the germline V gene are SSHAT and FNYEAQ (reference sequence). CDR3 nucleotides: TGTGCCAGCAGTCCAGGACATATCCAAGAGACCCAGTACTTC. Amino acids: CASSPGHIQETQYF.

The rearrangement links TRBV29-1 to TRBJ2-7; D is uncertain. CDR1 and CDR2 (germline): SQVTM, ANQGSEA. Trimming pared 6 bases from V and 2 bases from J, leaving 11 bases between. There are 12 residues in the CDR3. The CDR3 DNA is TGCAGCGTGGGCCCTTCCCCCTACGAGCAGTACTTC. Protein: CSVGPSPYEQYF.

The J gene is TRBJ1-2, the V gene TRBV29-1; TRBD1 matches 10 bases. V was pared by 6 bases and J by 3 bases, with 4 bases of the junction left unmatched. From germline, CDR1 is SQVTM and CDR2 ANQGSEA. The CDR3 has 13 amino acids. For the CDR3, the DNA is TGCAGCGTAGACAGGGGGCAATACTATGGCTACACCTTC. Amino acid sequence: CSVDRGQYYGYTF.

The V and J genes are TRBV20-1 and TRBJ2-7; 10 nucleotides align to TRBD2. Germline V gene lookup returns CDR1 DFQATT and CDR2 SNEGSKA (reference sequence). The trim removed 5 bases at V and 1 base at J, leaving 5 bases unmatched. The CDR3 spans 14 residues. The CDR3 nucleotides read TGCAGTGCTGCCAGGACTAGCGGATCCTACGAGCAGTACTTC. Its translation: CSAARTSGSYEQYF.

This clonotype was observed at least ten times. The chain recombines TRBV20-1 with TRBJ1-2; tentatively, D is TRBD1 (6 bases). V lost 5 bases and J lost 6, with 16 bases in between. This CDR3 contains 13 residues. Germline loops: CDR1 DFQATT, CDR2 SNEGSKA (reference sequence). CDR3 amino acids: CSAGPTGKDGYTF. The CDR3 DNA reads TGCAGTGCTGGCCCTACAGGGAAGGATGGCTACACCTTC.

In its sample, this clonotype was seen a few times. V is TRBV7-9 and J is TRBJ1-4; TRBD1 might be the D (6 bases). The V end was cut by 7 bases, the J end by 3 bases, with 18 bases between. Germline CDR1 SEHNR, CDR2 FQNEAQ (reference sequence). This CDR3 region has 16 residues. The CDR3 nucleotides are TGTGCCAGCACGGATCTGGGGGCGGAAGCTAATGAAAAACTGTTTTTT. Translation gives CASTDLGAEANEKLFF.

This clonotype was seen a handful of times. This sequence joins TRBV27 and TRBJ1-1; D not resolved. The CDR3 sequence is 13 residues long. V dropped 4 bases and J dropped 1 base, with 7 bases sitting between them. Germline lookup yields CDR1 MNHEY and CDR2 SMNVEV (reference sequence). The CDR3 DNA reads TGTGCCAGCAGTTATCCCGAGAACACTGAAGCTTTCTTT. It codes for CASSYPENTEAFF.

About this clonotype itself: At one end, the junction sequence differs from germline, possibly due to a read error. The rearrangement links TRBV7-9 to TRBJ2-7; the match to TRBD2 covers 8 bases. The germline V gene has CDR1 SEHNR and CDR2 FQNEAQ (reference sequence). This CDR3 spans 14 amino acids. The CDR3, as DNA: TGTGCCAGCAACTTAGCGGGGCCCCCCTACGAGCAGTACTTC. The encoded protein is CASNLAGPPYEQYF.

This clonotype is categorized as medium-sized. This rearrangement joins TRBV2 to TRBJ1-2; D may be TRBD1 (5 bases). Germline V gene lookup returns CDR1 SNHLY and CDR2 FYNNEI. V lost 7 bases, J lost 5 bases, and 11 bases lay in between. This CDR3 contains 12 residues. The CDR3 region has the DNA TGTGCCAGCAAAAATCAGGGATATGGCTACACCTTC. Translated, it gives CASKNQGYGYTF. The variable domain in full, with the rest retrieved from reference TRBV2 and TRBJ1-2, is EPEVTQTPSHQVTQMGQEVILRCVPISNHLYFYWYRQILGQKVEFLVSFYNNEISEKSEIFDDQFSVERPDGSNFTLKIRSTKLEDSAMYFCASKNQGYGYTFGSGTRLTVV.

The CDR3 spells CASSATQGAYGNTIYF. CDR3 nucleotides: TGTGCCAGCAGCGCAACTCAGGGGGCTTATGGAAACACCATATATTTT. The chain joins TRBV9 to TRBJ1-3; 8 nucleotides line up with TRBD1. Germline CDR1 reads SGDLS; CDR2 reads YYNGEE. Losses at the gene ends were 3 bases for V and 3 bases for J; bases not matched to a gene: 8. The CDR3 consists of 16 residues.

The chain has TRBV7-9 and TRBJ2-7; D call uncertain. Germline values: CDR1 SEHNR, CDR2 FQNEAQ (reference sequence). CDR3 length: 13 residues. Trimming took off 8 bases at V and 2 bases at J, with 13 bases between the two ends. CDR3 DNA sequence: TGTGCCAGCTCCCAGACCCAAGCCTACGAGCAGTACTTC. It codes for CASSQTQAYEQYF.

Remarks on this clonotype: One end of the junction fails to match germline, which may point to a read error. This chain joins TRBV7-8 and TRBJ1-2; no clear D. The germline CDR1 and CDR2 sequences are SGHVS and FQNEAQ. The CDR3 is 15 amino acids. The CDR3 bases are TGCGCCAGCAGCCCAGGAGGGAATTGGAACTATGGCTACACCTTC. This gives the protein CASSPGGNWNYGYTF.

The CDR3 DNA reads TGCAGTGCTAGAGATTCTCACGATATTCTTAGCAATCAGCCCCAGCATTTT. It translates to CSARDSHDILSNQPQHF. The chain uses TRBV20-1 and TRBJ1-5, with D unclear. With 0 bases removed from V and 0 bases from J, the gap between germline ends came to 15 bases. CDR1 is DFQATT and CDR2 is SNEGSKA in the germline V gene (reference sequence). This CDR3 contains 17 residues.

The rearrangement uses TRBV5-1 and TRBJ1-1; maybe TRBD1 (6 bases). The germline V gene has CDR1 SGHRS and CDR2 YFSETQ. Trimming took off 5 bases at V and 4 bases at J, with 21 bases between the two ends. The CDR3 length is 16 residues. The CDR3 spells CASRTRGGDVGTEAFF. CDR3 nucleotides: TGCGCCAGCAGGACTCGAGGGGGTGACGTCGGCACTGAAGCTTTCTTT.

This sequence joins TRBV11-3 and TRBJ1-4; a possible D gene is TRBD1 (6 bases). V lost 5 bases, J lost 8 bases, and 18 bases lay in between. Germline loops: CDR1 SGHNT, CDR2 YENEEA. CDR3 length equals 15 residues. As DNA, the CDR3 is TGTGCCAGCAGCCCCGGACAGTCGGGTCGAGAAAAACTGTTTTTT. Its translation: CASSPGQSGREKLFF.

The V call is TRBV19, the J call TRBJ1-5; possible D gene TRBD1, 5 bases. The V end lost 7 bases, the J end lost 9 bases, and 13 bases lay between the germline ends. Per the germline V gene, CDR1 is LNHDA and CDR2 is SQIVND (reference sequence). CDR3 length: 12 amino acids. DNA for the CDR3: TGTGCCAGTAAAGAGGGGATCGTGCCCCAGCATTTT. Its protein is CASKEGIVPQHF.